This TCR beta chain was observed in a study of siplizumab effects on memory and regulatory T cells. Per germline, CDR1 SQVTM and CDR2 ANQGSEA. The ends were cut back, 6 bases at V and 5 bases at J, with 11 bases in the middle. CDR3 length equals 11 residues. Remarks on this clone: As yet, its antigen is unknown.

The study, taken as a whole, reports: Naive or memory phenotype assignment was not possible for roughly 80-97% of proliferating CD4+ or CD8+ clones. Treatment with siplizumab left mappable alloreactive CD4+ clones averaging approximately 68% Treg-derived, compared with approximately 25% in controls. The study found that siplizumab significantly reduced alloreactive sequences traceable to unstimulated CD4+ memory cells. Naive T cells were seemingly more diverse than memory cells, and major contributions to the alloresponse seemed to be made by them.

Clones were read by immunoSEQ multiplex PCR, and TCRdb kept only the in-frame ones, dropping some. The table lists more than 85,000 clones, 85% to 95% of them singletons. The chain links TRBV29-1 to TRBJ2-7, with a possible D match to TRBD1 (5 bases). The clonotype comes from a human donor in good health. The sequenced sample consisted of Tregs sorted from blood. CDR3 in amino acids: CSVRDSNEQYF. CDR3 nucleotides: TGCAGCGTAAGAGACAGTAACGAGCAGTACTTC.